Below, 7 T cell receptor beta chains from the same sample are listed, as sequenced in a study of T-cell reconstitution after alpha-beta-depleted transplantation in children. For TCRbeta, the library was prepared with unique molecular identifiers. Each CDR3 protein gets one entry after TCRdb re-called the PCR reads with MiXCR. The repertoire holds some 500,000 distinct CDR3 sequences, with approximately 20% as singletons. The sample was PBMCs from the stem cell graft donor, taken from the stem cell graft. These receptor sequences come from a human donor who donated a stem cell graft to a child with acute lymphoblastic leukemia.

This clonotype was recorded at least ten times. The chain is built from TRBV5-8 and TRBJ2-2; D ambiguous. This CDR3 comprises 16 residues. CDR1 and CDR2 from the germline V gene are SGHTS and YDEGEE. The V end was cut by 2 bases, the J end by 0 bases, with 11 bases between. The CDR3 DNA reads as TGTGCCAGCAGCTTTGAGCAGGTCGCGAACACCGGGGAGCTGTTTTTT. This codes for CASSFEQVANTGELFF.

This clonotype was counted a few times. The chain recombines TRBV5-1 with TRBJ2-2; 7 positions match TRBD1. The CDR3 consists of 15 residues. V was pared by 0 bases and J by 4 bases, with 3 bases of the junction left unmatched. Germline V CDR1 and CDR2: SGHRS, YFSETQ. The CDR3 spells CASSLGQGFTGELFF. The CDR3 DNA is TGCGCCAGCAGCTTGGGACAGGGCTTCACCGGGGAGCTGTTTTTT.

The J gene is TRBJ2-7, the V gene TRBV3-1; D gene unclear. Trimming removed 1 base from V and 5 bases from J, with 12 bases in between. CDR1 and CDR2 (germline): LGHDT, YNNKEL (reference sequence). The CDR3 has 14 residues. The CDR3 region is CASSQGVLSNEQYF. The CDR3, as DNA: TGTGCCAGCAGCCAAGGGGTCTTATCTAACGAGCAGTACTTC.

This clonotype was seen just once. This chain links TRBV6-5 with TRBJ2-7; D uncertain. With 0 bases removed from V and 3 bases from J, the gap between germline ends came to 9 bases. There are 14 residues in the CDR3. The germline V gene has CDR1 MNHEY and CDR2 SVGAGI. CDR3 residues: CASSYSSTSYEQYF. The CDR3 DNA is TGTGCCAGCAGTTACTCGAGTACCAGCTACGAGCAGTACTTC.

This CDR3 reads CASRGLAELYNEQFF. CDR3 in DNA: TGTGCCAGCCGCGGACTAGCGGAGTTATACAATGAGCAGTTCTTC. The chain links TRBV2 to TRBJ2-1; 10 positions agree with TRBD2. CDR3 length: 15 residues. V was pared by 8 bases and J by 4 bases, with 8 bases of the junction left unmatched. Germline CDR1 is SNHLY and CDR2 is FYNNEI.

A few counts support this clonotype. V and J are TRBV9 and TRBJ2-5, with 7 bases aligning to TRBD2. CDR1 and CDR2 (germline): SGDLS, YYNGEE. This CDR3 has 15 residues. J was trimmed by 5 bases and V by 4 bases; bases with no gene match: 11. The CDR3 coding sequence is TGTGCCAGCAGCTCGTTCGGGAGGAGGAGGGAGACCCAGTACTTC. It encodes CASSSFGRRRETQYF.

The chain employs TRBV13 and TRBJ1-5; no clear D gene. The germline V gene encodes CDR1 PRHDT and CDR2 FYEKMQ (reference sequence). The CDR3 is made up of 16 amino acids. The germline V and J ends were trimmed by 0 bases and 7 bases, with 16 bases remaining between them. CDR3: CASSLGSPSFGQPQHF. DNA for the CDR3: TGTGCCAGCAGCTTAGGCTCCCCTAGTTTTGGGCAGCCCCAGCATTTT.